This entry is about one TCR beta chain. As yet, its antigen is unknown. This sample was taken from a study of breast tumors, draining lymph nodes, adjacent tissues. V dropped 0 bases and J dropped 4; count of bases not matched to a gene: 6. Germline V lookup: CDR1 SGHKS, CDR2 YYEKEE (reference sequence). The CDR3 is 17 residues long. TCRdb reanalysed the multiplex PCR reads using MiXCR and keeps one entry per CDR3 protein. Here the sample spans 150,000 to 200,000 distinct CDR3 sequences, 30% to 35% being singletons. Samples came from axillary lymph nodes draining the breast cancer. Study observations and caveats: Tumor TCR diversity was below lymph nodes but above nontumor tissue.

J is TRBJ2-6 and V is TRBV5-5, with 8 bases that match TRBD1. The sequencing sample was made of axillary lymph node tissue. The receptor was isolated from a female donor with breast cancer. Some clones in this sample may be carry-over from other donors' samples. The CDR3 spells CASSLGTGRYGANVLTF. The CDR3 coding sequence is TGTGCCAGCAGCTTGGGGACAGGGCGATACGGGGCCAACGTCCTGACTTTC. Complete variable domain (other parts from reference TRBV5-5 and TRBJ2-6): DAGVTQSPTHLIKTRGQQVTLRCSPISGHKSVSWYQQVLGQGPQFIFQYYEKEERGRGNFPDRFSARQFPNYSSELNVNALLLGDSALYLCASSLGTGRYGANVLTFGAGSRLTVL.